Here is one T cell receptor (beta chain) with its context. Its antigen is not yet known. Within one base of it there is no much larger clone, and no base qualities were kept. Genomic DNA was extracted from sorted cells for sequencing of the TCRbeta CDR3 region. The immunoSEQ Assay was used to sequence the TCRbeta CDR3 regions. Entries here come from immuneACCESS through TCRdb and include only in-frame sequences with V and J called. Some clones fail to appear in such tables; in the studies checked, an unresolved V gene covers under half of the shortfall, and the cause of the remainder is unknown. Present in this sample are about 44,000 clones, 85% to 95% of which were seen just once. The ten largest make up about 15% of the sample. This entry is derived from a study of OX40 agonist ivuxolimab in advanced cancers. In the study overall: Ivuxolimab, which targeted the costimulatory receptor OX40 (CD134), was an agonistic, fully human IgG2 monoclonal antibody. Intravenous ivuxolimab was administered to patients every 2 weeks at six dose levels: 0.01, 0.1, 0.3, 1.5, 3 and 10 mg/kg. Among the approximately 54 dose-escalation patients, about 20 had hepatocellular carcinoma, around 15 melanoma, 9 renal cell carcinoma and 9 head and neck cancer. In the dose-escalation cohort, about four fifths of patients were male, and the mean age was 60 years with a range of roughly 23 to 90. Patients were allowed to have had prior anti-PD-1, anti-PD-L1 or anti-CTLA-4 therapy, and approximately 40% of the dose-escalation patients had previously received checkpoint inhibitors. Partial responses were achieved by three dose-escalation patients, of whom one had hepatocellular carcinoma and two had cutaneous melanoma. Peripheral TCRbeta sequencing was intended to test whether TCR sequence diversity was altered and clonal T-cell expansion was caused by ivuxolimab. The monotherapy dose-escalation portion (N ≈ 55 patients) of the phase I ivuxolimab trial is reported in the paper. Broader findings and caveats from the paper: At doses of 0.1 to 3.0 mg/kg, clonal expansion of both CD4+ and CD8+ blood T cells was observed from baseline to week 6. After ivuxolimab, expanded clones were on average more numerous among CD8+ T cells than among CD4+ T cells. Low levels of normalized T-cell clonal expansion were also seen in some patients who did not respond. In the 0.1-3.0 mg/kg groups, partial responders were among the patients with the lowest normalized peripheral clonal expansion, particularly in CD8+ T cells. Which antigens the clonally expanded peripheral T cells were specific for was not determined.

Patients with autoimmune disease history or receiving systemic immunosuppression were excluded from the trial. Peripheral blood for TCR sequencing was collected from all dose cohorts at baseline, on cycle 4 day 1, and on cycle 7 day 1. Samples came from an open-label, multicenter, first-in-human phase I dose-escalation trial of ivuxolimab. Adults with locally advanced or metastatic head and neck squamous cell, hepatocellular, melanoma or renal cell carcinoma were enrolled in the trial. Before TCR sequencing, CD4+ T cells and CD8+ T cells were sorted from peripheral blood as separate populations. Via the germline V gene, CDR1 is MDHEN and CDR2 SYDVKM. There are 12 amino acids in the CDR3, from cysteine to phenylalanine inclusive. The kept DNA is CDR3 alone, 36 bases in frame from the first base. V and J are truncated by 5 bases and 5 bases respectively, leaving an intervening sequence of 10 bases.

This clonotype was sampled from an adult with an advanced solid tumor such as melanoma, head and neck, liver or kidney cancer. The input for sequencing was CD4+ or CD8+ T cells sorted from blood, taken in a trial of the OX40 agonist ivuxolimab. The chain is made from TRBV28 and TRBJ2-7, and perhaps TRBD1 as D gene, on 5 matching bases. Read as DNA, the sequence is TGTGCCAGCAGTGTGACAGCCGACGAGCAGTACTTC. It translates as CASSVTADEQYF.